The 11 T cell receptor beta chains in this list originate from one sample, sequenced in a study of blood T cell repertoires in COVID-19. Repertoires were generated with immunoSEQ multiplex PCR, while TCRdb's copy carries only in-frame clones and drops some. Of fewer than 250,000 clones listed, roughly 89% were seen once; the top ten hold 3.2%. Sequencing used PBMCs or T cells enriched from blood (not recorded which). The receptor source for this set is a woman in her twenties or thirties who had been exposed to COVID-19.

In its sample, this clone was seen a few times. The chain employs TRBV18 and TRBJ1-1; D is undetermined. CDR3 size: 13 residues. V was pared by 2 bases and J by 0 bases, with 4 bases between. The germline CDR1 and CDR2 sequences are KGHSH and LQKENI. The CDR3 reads CASSPGLNTEAFF. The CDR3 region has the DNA TGTGCCAGCTCACCAGGGCTGAACACTGAAGCTTTCTTT. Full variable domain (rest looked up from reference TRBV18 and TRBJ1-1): NAGVMQNPRHLVRRRGQEARLRCSPMKGHSHVYWYRQLPEEGLKFMVYLQKENIIDESGMPKERFSAEFPKEGPSILRIQQVVRGDSAAYFCASSPGLNTEAFFGQGTRLTVV.

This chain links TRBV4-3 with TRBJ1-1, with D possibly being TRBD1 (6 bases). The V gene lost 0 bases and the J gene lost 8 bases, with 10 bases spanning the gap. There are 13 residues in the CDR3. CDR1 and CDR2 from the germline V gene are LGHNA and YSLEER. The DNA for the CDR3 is TGCGCCAGCAGCCAAGACAGGGGCAGAGAAGCTTTCTTT. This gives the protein CASSQDRGREAFF.

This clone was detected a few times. The chain's CDR3 is CASPRSRRMNTEAFF. The CDR3 DNA is TGTGCCTCTCCCCGATCACGTAGAATGAACACTGAAGCTTTCTTT. The chain employs TRBV30 and TRBJ1-1; D call uncertain. V lost 7 bases, J lost 0 bases, and 18 bases lay in between. Looked up from germline, CDR1 is GTSNPN and CDR2 is SVGIG (reference sequence). This CDR3 has 15 residues.

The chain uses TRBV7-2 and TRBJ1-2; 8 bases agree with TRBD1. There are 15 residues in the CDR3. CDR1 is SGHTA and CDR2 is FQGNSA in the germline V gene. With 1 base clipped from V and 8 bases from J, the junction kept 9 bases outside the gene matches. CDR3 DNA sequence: TGTGCCAGCAGCTTAGTGGGGCAGGGGGCAGGGGGCTACACCTTC. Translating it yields CASSLVGQGAGGYTF.

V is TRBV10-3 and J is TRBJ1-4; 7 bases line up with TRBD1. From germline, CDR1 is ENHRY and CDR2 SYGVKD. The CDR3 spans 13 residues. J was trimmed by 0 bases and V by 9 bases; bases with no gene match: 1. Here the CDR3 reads CAIGGTTNEKLFF. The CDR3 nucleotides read TGTGCCATAGGGGGCACAACTAATGAAAAACTGTTTTTT.

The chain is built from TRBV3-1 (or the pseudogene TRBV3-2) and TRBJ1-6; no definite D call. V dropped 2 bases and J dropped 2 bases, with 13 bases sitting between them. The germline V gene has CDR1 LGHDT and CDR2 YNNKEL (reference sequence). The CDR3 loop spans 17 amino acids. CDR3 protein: CASSQLLGVTYNSPLHF. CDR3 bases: TGTGCCAGCAGCCAATTGCTGGGAGTCACCTATAATTCACCCCTCCACTTT.

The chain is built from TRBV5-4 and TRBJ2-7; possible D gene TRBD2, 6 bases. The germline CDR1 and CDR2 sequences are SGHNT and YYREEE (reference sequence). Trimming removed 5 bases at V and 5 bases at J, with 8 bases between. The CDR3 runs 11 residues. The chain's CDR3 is CASRGGDEQYF. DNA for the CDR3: TGTGCCAGCAGGGGAGGAGACGAGCAGTACTTC.

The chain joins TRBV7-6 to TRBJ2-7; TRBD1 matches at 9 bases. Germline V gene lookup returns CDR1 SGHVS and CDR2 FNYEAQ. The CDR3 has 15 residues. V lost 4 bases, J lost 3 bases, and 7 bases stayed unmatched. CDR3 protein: CASSSKGDRDYEQYF. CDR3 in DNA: TGTGCCAGCAGCTCCAAGGGGGACAGGGACTACGAGCAGTACTTC.

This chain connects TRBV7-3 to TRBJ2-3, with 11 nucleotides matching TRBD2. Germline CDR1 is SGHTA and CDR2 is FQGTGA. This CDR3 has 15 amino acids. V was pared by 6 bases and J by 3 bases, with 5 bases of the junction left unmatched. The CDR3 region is CASSTLAGETDTQYF. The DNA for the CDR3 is TGTGCCAGCAGTACACTAGCGGGGGAAACAGATACGCAGTATTTT.

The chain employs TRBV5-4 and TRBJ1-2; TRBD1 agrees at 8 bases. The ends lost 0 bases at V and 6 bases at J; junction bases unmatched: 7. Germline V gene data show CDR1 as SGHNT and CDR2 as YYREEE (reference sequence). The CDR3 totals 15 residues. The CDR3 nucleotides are TGTGCCAGCAGCTTGGGTGGGGCAGGGGGCGATGGCTACACCTTC. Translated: CASSLGGAGGDGYTF. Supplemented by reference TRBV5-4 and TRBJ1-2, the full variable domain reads ETGVTQSPTHLIKTRGQQVTLRCSSQSGHNTVSWYQQALGQGPQFIFQYYREEENGRGNFPPRFSGLQFPNYSSELNVNALELDDSALYLCASSLGGAGGDGYTFGSGTRLTVV.

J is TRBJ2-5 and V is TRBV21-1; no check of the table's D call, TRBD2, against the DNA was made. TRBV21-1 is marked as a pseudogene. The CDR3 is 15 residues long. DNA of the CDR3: TGTGCCAGCAGCAAAGGAGGTAGATCACAAGAGACCCAGTACTTC. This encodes CASSKGGRSQETQYF.